Listed below are T cell receptor beta chains from one sample, sequenced in a study of T cell changes during pregnancy in multiple sclerosis. Clones were sequenced by immunoSEQ multiplex PCR, and TCRdb holds only the in-frame ones, with some missing. Among around 10,000 clones listed, about 83% were seen once. The sample was CD8+ T cells from peripheral blood mononuclear cells, taken in the third trimester of pregnancy. These receptors originate from a female donor in good health, enrolled as a control in a pregnancy study. Each CDR3 is given with its conserved first and last residue. A D gene is named only where the DNA matches it firmly. The size field is filled for only some rows; it gives once, few, many or a size class.

d_call j_call v_call clone_size cdr3_aa cdr3_nt
- TRBJ2-3 TRBV18 - CASSPSPRTDTQYF TGTGCCAGCTCACCATCTCCTAGGACAGATACGCAGTATTTT
TRBD1 TRBJ1-1 TRBV9 - CASSGRQGNTEAFF TGTGCCAGCAGCGGACGACAGGGGAACACTGAAGCTTTCTTT
TRBD1 TRBJ2-2 TRBV2 - CASSDGDGQATGELFF TGTGCCAGCAGTGACGGCGATGGACAGGCCACCGGGGAGCTGTTTTTT
TRBD2 TRBJ2-1 TRBV2 - CASSELAGVGDEQFF TGTGCCAGCAGTGAACTAGCGGGAGTCGGGGATGAGCAGTTCTTC
TRBD1 TRBJ1-2 TRBV6-5 - CASSMGQGDYGYTF TGTGCCAGCAGTATGGGACAGGGGGACTATGGCTACACCTTC
- TRBJ1-1 TRBV7-8 - CASSLGIDWGMNTEAFF TGTGCCAGCAGCTTAGGTATTGACTGGGGCATGAACACTGAAGCTTTCTTT
- TRBJ2-1 TRBV18 - CASSYRGSYNEQFF TGTGCCAGCTCTTATCGGGGATCCTACAATGAGCAGTTCTTC
- TRBJ2-2 TRBV4-3 - CASSPGVFTGELFF TGCGCCAGCAGCCCGGGGGTGTTCACCGGGGAGCTGTTTTTT
- TRBJ2-3 TRBV11-2 - CASSPGQSTDTQYF TGTGCCAGCAGCCCAGGACAGTCCACAGATACGCAGTATTTT
TRBD1 TRBJ2-2 TRBV13 - CASSLFNRGQDTGELFF TGTGCCAGCAGCTTGTTCAACAGGGGGCAGGACACCGGGGAGCTGTTTTTT
- TRBJ1-4 TRBV5-6 - CASSLGWSGGNEKLFF TGTGCCAGCAGCTTGGGATGGTCGGGGGGTAATGAAAAACTGTTTTTT
TRBD1 TRBJ2-2 TRBV9 - CASSVDHRGNTGELFF TGTGCCAGCAGCGTAGATCACAGGGGAAACACCGGGGAGCTGTTTTTT
TRBD2 TRBJ2-5 TRBV13 - CASSLPGGRKTQYF TGTGCCAGCAGCTTACCGGGGGGGCGAAAGACCCAGTACTTC
TRBD1 TRBJ1-2 TRBV7-9 - CASVPGQGGFDGYTF TGTGCCAGCGTCCCGGGACAGGGGGGTTTTGATGGCTACACCTTC
- TRBJ2-5 TRBV5-1 large CASSLALTGETQYF TGCGCCAGCAGCTTGGCCCTAACGGGGGAGACCCAGTACTTC
- TRBJ1-1 TRBV6-6 - CASSDTEAFF TGTGCCAGCAGCGACACTGAAGCTTTCTTT
- TRBJ1-2 TRBV13 - CASSPAVRVDGYTF TGTGCCAGCAGCCCCGCCGTCAGGGTAGATGGCTACACCTTC
- TRBJ2-5 TRBV27 - CASSPSRMAEETQYF TGTGCCAGCAGCCCAAGCCGGATGGCGGAAGAGACCCAGTACTTC
- TRBJ2-1 TRBV7-8 - CASSERELMFHNEQFF TGTGCCAGCAGCGAGAGGGAACTTATGTTTCACAATGAGCAGTTCTTC
- TRBJ1-2 TRBV7-9 - CASSLIPTGVSGTDGYTF TGTGCCAGCAGCTTAATTCCGACCGGGGTTAGCGGTACTGATGGCTACACCTTC
- TRBJ2-7 TRBV27 - CASSLSSGLILEQYF TGTGCCAGCAGTTTATCATCGGGACTGATACTCGAGCAGTACTTC
- TRBJ2-7 TRBV4-3 - CASSPSSSYEQYF TGCGCCAGCAGCCCATCTAGCTCCTACGAGCAGTACTTC
- TRBJ1-2 TRBV9 - CASSVAGGEGVYGYTF TGTGCCAGCAGCGTAGCCGGGGGGGAAGGGGTTTATGGCTACACCTTC
TRBD1 TRBJ2-3 TRBV7-9 - CASSPQGSSTDTQYF TGTGCCAGCAGCCCACAGGGGTCTAGCACAGATACGCAGTATTTT
TRBD1 TRBJ2-1 TRBV4-2 - CASSQGQGADEQFF TGTGCCAGCAGCCAGGGACAGGGGGCGGATGAGCAGTTCTTC
TRBD2 TRBJ2-1 TRBV11-2 few CASSLPSGRSNEQFF TGTGCCAGCAGCTTGCCCAGCGGGAGATCAAATGAGCAGTTCTTC
- TRBJ2-7 TRBV23-1 - CASSQSSGSTSEQYF TGCGCCAGCAGTCAATCCTCAGGCAGTACCTCCGAGCAGTACTTC
- TRBJ1-3 TRBV19 once CASTNRPSDTIYF TGTGCCAGTACTAACAGACCCAGTGACACCATATATTTT